This T cell receptor beta chain was captured by sequencing in a study of T cells in Graves' hyperthyroidism and ophthalmopathy. Overall study findings and caveats: Among clonotypes expanded in thyroid above 0.001, most were also found in blood.

The CDR3 is made up of 12 amino acids. V shed 3 bases, J shed 5 bases, and the junction held 4 bases outside the gene matches. Per germline, CDR1 GTSNPN and CDR2 SVGIG (reference sequence). The source material, RNA transcripts, was used to amplify TCR beta CDR3 regions. During a first-round RT-PCR of the TCR CDR3, the HTBI primer set was used. MiXCR was run by TCRdb on the multiplex PCR reads, yielding one entry per CDR3 protein. The sample yields fewer than 900,000 distinct CDR3 sequences, 18% seen once. Researchers barred patients who had uncontrolled infection, other autoimmune disease, pregnancy or lactation. The authors obtained PBMCs from more than 8 ml of fresh peripheral blood. With regard to this clonotype: What it binds is unknown.

The rearrangement uses TRBV30 and TRBJ2-7, with 7 bases fitting TRBD2. The clonotype originates from a woman between 50 and 59 years old with Graves' hyperthyroidism that later progressed to Graves' ophthalmopathy. Source material: blood. Here the CDR3 DNA reads TGTGCCTGGAGCAGCCGGGGGGACGAGCAGTACTTC. Its translation is CAWSSRGDEQYF.